Below, one TCR beta chain is given with its context. These data belong to a study of OX40 agonist ivuxolimab in advanced cancers. Overall study: Anti-PD-1, anti-PD-L1 or anti-CTLA-4 therapy given earlier was allowed, and 40% had some.

Trimming shortened V by 4 bases and J by 2 bases, and 11 bases separated the two germline ends. CDR1 is SEHNR and CDR2 is FQNEAQ in the germline V gene (reference sequence). The length of the CDR3 is 15 residues. Libraries were prepared by immunoSEQ multiplex PCR; TCRdb keeps only in-frame clonotypes and omits some of them. This sample has 55,000 to 70,000 clones, with just under 85% found just once. Source: CD4+ or CD8+ T cells sorted from blood, taken in a trial of the OX40 agonist ivuxolimab. The origin of this receptor is an adult with an advanced solid tumor such as melanoma, head and neck, liver or kidney cancer. The rearrangement joins TRBV7-9 to TRBJ1-4; possible D gene TRBD1, 6 bases. CDR3 in amino acids: CASSSYRETNEKLFF. The DNA of the CDR3 is TGTGCCAGCAGCTCGTACAGGGAGACTAATGAAAAACTGTTTTTT.